The present T cell receptor (beta chain) was sequenced within a study of PD-L1 blockade in urothelial cancer. Study-wide context: Administration of atezolizumab to patients began at some point between 2013 and 2015, at 1,200 mg intravenously every 3 weeks.

Measured with immunoSEQ multiplex PCR; TCRdb has only the in-frame clones, and not every one. The repertoire holds about 50,000 clones, with about 86% as singletons. Germline values: CDR1 SGHRS, CDR2 YFSETQ. Trimming cost V 5 bases and J 2 bases, with 10 bases left between them. This CDR3 is 14 amino acids long. This sample's time point: pretreatment peripheral blood. The TCR was taken from a man aged 70-80 years with urothelial cancer. This chain uses TRBV5-1 with TRBJ2-2; D not certain. The sample was PBMCs, taken around atezolizumab (anti-PD-L1) treatment. In DNA form, the CDR3 reads TGCGCCAGCAGAGATCCAGGCAACACCGGGGAGCTGTTTTTT. Protein sequence: CASRDPGNTGELFF.